The clone carrying this T cell receptor (beta chain) came up a few times. The antigen remains undetermined. PCR was performed using 60 Vbeta and 13 Jbeta primers. TCRdb's copy holds only in-frame clones and misses some; the assay was immunoSEQ multiplex PCR. The table has 100,000 to 150,000 clones, about 81% seen once. Trimming shortened V by 0 bases and J by 4 bases, and 12 bases separated the two germline ends. The germline CDR1 and CDR2 sequences are SGHTA and FQGNSA. This CDR3 is 15 amino acids long. The data stem from a study of cytomegalovirus exposure and HLA in healthy donors. Findings of the study overall: Researchers left out some V segments, among them TRBV6-2 and TRBV6-3, as indistinguishable. CMV serostatus stood as the only immune exposure information on hand. Rare TCR sequences predominated, though certain public TCRs were found in many donors.

The chain joins TRBV7-2 to TRBJ2-5; D might be TRBD1 (5 bases). Sequenced material: PBMCs. This clonotype was obtained from a woman aged 30 to 39 in good health and CMV-seronegative. CDR3 residues: CASSLAQQDRETQYF. The CDR3 DNA reads TGTGCCAGCAGCTTAGCTCAACAGGATCGAGAGACCCAGTACTTC.